These 9 T cell receptor beta chains were sequenced from one sample in a study of shared clonotypes between healthy human individuals. TCRdb keeps only in-frame clones here, not all; method: immunoSEQ multiplex PCR. The sample lists 2.3 million or so clones, approximately 93% occurring once. The material sequenced was naive CD4+ T cells from PBMCs. Subset indicated: CD45RA+ positively selected. These receptors all come from a man between 18 and 29 years old in good health. Some clones in this sample may be carry-over from other donors' samples.

V usage is TRBV11-2 and J usage is TRBJ2-1; D is perhaps TRBD2 (5 bases). V lost 4 bases to trimming and J lost 0 bases, with 13 bases between them. Germline V CDR1 and CDR2: SGHAT, FQNNGV. This CDR3 comprises 16 residues. CDR3 loop: CASSSRRASSYNEQFF. As DNA, the CDR3 is TGTGCCAGCAGCTCAAGGCGGGCGAGCTCCTACAATGAGCAGTTCTTC.

The V gene is TRBV2, the J gene TRBJ2-5, with TRBD2 matching over 7 bases. The J segment lost 4 bases and the V segment lost 5 bases, leaving 7 bases of the junction unmatched. CDR1 and CDR2 (germline): SNHLY, FYNNEI. This CDR3 is built from 14 residues. The CDR3 nucleotides are TGTGCCAGCAGTCCGGGGCGGGAGTTAGAGACCCAGTACTTC. This gives the protein CASSPGRELETQYF.

This chain links TRBV28 with TRBJ1-6; a weak D match, TRBD1 (5 bases). This CDR3 has 13 amino acids. Between the trimmed V and J ends, which lost 8 bases and 9 bases, there was a span of 14 bases. CDR1 and CDR2 from the germline V gene are MDHEN and SYDVKM. The CDR3 region has the DNA TGTGCCAGCGGGACGGGGCTCAGTTCACCCCTCCACTTT. This gives the protein CASGTGLSSPLHF.

The V call is TRBV5-5, the J call TRBJ1-1; D not resolved. V was trimmed by 4 bases and J by 6 bases, leaving 13 bases between them. The CDR3 covers 13 residues. Germline lookup yields CDR1 SGHKS and CDR2 YYEKEE (reference sequence). In nucleotides, the CDR3 is TGTGCCAGCAGCGCAAAGGGTGTCCCTGAAGCTTTCTTT. This gives the protein CASSAKGVPEAFF.

The V and J genes are TRBV19 and TRBJ2-1, with D possibly being TRBD2 (6 bases). Looked up from germline, CDR1 is LNHDA and CDR2 is SQIVND (reference sequence). Trimming shortened V by 6 bases and J by 1 base, and 19 bases separated the two germline ends. There are 17 residues in the CDR3. CDR3 nucleotides: TGTGCCAGTAGCCCTTCCGGGACTTGGTATTCCTACAATGAGCAGTTCTTC. Its protein is CASSPSGTWYSYNEQFF.

The chain couples TRBV7-9 to TRBJ2-7; D not certain. Germline V gene lookup returns CDR1 SEHNR and CDR2 FQNEAQ (reference sequence). The V gene lost 5 bases and the J gene lost 2 bases, with 10 bases spanning the gap. CDR3 length equals 13 residues. In nucleotides, the CDR3 is TGTGCCAGCAGCCTGCAAACCCCCTACGAGCAGTACTTC. Its protein product is CASSLQTPYEQYF.

The rearrangement links TRBV29-1 to TRBJ1-4; 8 bases map to TRBD1. CDR1 SQVTM and CDR2 ANQGSEA come from the germline V gene. V was clipped by 6 bases and J by 4 bases; unmatched bases: 7. The CDR3 is 14 amino acids. CDR3 in DNA: TGCAGCGTAGCCGCAGGGGGCTTTAATGAAAAACTGTTTTTT. As protein: CSVAAGGFNEKLFF. The whole variable domain, filled in from reference TRBV29-1 and TRBJ1-4, reads SAVISQKPSRDICQRGTSLTIQCQVDSQVTMMFWYRQQPGQSLTLIATANQGSEATYESGFVIDKFPISRPNLTFSTLTVSNMSPEDSSIYLCSVAAGGFNEKLFFGSGTQLSVL.

The chain has TRBV5-1 and TRBJ2-7; D unclear. V lost 4 bases and J lost 5, with 10 bases in between. The CDR3 sequence is 12 residues long. CDR1 and CDR2 (germline): SGHRS, YFSETQ. As DNA, the CDR3 is TGCGCCAGCAGCAGTGTGGGGAACGAGCAGTACTTC. Residues: CASSSVGNEQYF.

The chain links TRBV9 to TRBJ2-1; 14 bases fit TRBD2. This CDR3 spans 17 amino acids. Unmatched junction bases numbered 7, after V lost 4 bases and J lost 4 bases. Germline V gene data show CDR1 as SGDLS and CDR2 as YYNGEE. The CDR3, as DNA: TGTGCCAGCAGCCCCGGGACTAGCGGGAGTTCTTACAATGAGCAGTTCTTC. This encodes CASSPGTSGSSYNEQFF.